What follows are 16 T cell receptor beta chains derived from one specimen sequenced in a study of blood T cell repertoires in COVID-19. Assay: immunoSEQ multiplex PCR; the TCRdb copy retains only in-frame clones and omits some. The repertoire includes under 200,000 clones, more than 85% of them detected once, and around 7% sits in the top ten. The sequencing sample was made of peripheral blood. The origin of the receptors is a woman of 80 years or more in a cohort sampled during active or convalescent COVID-19.

The J gene is TRBJ2-5, the V gene TRBV18, with a possible D match to TRBD2 (5 bases). The CDR3 has 14 residues. From germline, CDR1 is KGHSH and CDR2 LQKENI. With 3 bases removed from V and 0 bases from J, the gap between germline ends came to 8 bases. Written as DNA, the CDR3 is TGTGCCAGCTCACCCTGGCGGGACCAAGAGACCCAGTACTTC. Translated, it gives CASSPWRDQETQYF. The full variable domain, its missing parts supplied by reference TRBV18 and TRBJ2-5, is NAGVMQNPRHLVRRRGQEARLRCSPMKGHSHVYWYRQLPEEGLKFMVYLQKENIIDESGMPKERFSAEFPKEGPSILRIQQVVRGDSAAYFCASSPWRDQETQYFGPGTRLLVL.

The rearrangement uses TRBV7-9 and TRBJ1-5, with no clear D. Deletions cut 4 bases from V and 5 bases from J, with 12 bases between. This CDR3 has 14 residues. CDR1 and CDR2 from the germline V gene are SEHNR and FQNEAQ (reference sequence). In DNA, the CDR3 is TGTGCCAGCAGCTCACCAGAAATGGATCAGCCCCAGCATTTT. Amino acids: CASSSPEMDQPQHF.

The rearrangement uses TRBV5-6 and TRBJ2-7; the match to TRBD1 covers 12 bases. Germline V CDR1 and CDR2: SGHDT, YYEEEE. Trimming took 4 bases from V and 2 from J; bases not matched to a gene: 4. The CDR3 is made up of 15 amino acids. The CDR3 nucleotides are TGTGCCAGCAGCGGAAGGGACAGGGGGCCCTACGAGCAGTACTTC. Its translation: CASSGRDRGPYEQYF.

The rearrangement joins TRBV9 to TRBJ1-2, with unresolved D. Germline CDR1 and CDR2: SGDLS and YYNGEE. This CDR3 spans 16 amino acids. V lost 0 bases to trimming and J lost 5 bases, with 17 bases between them. CDR3 sequence: CASSVGGSTSPYGYTF. Here the CDR3 DNA reads TGTGCCAGCAGCGTAGGCGGGTCAACATCCCCTTATGGCTACACCTTC.

This clone came up once. The chain uses TRBV10-3 and TRBJ2-7, with D unclear. Germline lookup yields CDR1 ENHRY and CDR2 SYGVKD. CDR3 length: 13 residues. V was clipped by 0 bases and J by 5 bases, with 8 bases between them. The DNA for the CDR3 is TGTGCCATCAGTGAGTCTCCCCCGGACGAGCAGTACTTC. Translation gives CAISESPPDEQYF.

This chain uses TRBV5-1 with TRBJ2-3; 7 positions agree with TRBD2. In germline, CDR1 is SGHRS, CDR2 YFSETQ. With V trimmed by 4 bases and J by 6 bases, 14 bases remained unmatched. The CDR3 covers 16 residues. The CDR3 sequence is CASSLGTSGERDTQYF. CDR3 in DNA: TGCGCCAGCAGCCTCGGGACCAGCGGGGAGAGGGATACGCAGTATTTT.

The chain recombines TRBV6-1 with TRBJ1-5; TRBD1 agrees at 10 bases. CDR3 length equals 19 residues. V trimming: 2 bases; J trimming: 7 bases; junction bases outside the gene matches: 17. Germline V gene sequence: CDR1 MNHNS, CDR2 SASEGT. CDR3 sequence (DNA): TGTGCCAGCAGTGAATCTGGCAATACCGGGACAGGGGTTGGGCAGCCCCAGCATTTT. It codes for CASSESGNTGTGVGQPQHF.

J is TRBJ2-1 and V is TRBV30; the D gene is possibly TRBD2 (7 bases). Germline V CDR1 and CDR2: GTSNPN, SVGIG (reference sequence). The CDR3 sequence is 16 residues long. Trimming shortened V by 1 base and J by 4 bases, and 17 bases separated the two germline ends. The CDR3 DNA follows: TGTGCCTGGAGTGGAGGGGGGGGATTTCGGTACAATGAGCAGTTCTTC. Translation gives CAWSGGGGFRYNEQFF.

This chain links TRBV7-2 with TRBJ1-5; 11 bases map to TRBD1. From germline, CDR1 is SGHTA and CDR2 FQGNSA. The trim removed 5 bases at V and 4 bases at J, leaving 1 base unmatched. This CDR3 has 14 residues. CDR3 nucleotides: TGTGCCAGCAGCAGGGACAGGGGGAATCAGCCCCAGCATTTT. Translating it yields CASSRDRGNQPQHF.

The chain is built from TRBV6-4 and TRBJ2-3, with D perhaps matching TRBD2 (6 bases). The CDR3 extends over 15 amino acids. Between the trimmed V and J ends, which lost 8 bases and 4 bases, there was a span of 19 bases. Germline-derived CDR1 and CDR2 are MRHNA and SNTAGT. DNA of the CDR3: TGTGCCAGCGCCTCAACAGGCCGCGGGGCAGATACGCAGTATTTT. Translation gives CASASTGRGADTQYF.

The V call is TRBV13, the J call TRBJ2-3; TRBD2 aligns across 9 bases. Germline V CDR1 and CDR2: PRHDT, FYEKMQ (reference sequence). CDR3 length: 15 residues. Losses at the gene ends were 5 bases for V and 2 bases for J; bases not matched to a gene: 5. The CDR3 reads CASSDRGGDTDTQYF. The CDR3 coding sequence is TGTGCCAGCAGCGACCGCGGGGGGGACACAGATACGCAGTATTTT. The full variable domain, rest sourced from reference TRBV13 and TRBJ2-3, is AAGVIQSPRHLIKEKRETATLKCYPIPRHDTVYWYQQGPGQDPQFLISFYEKMQSDKGSIPDRFSAQQFSDYHSELNMSSLELGDSALYFCASSDRGGDTDTQYFGPGTRLTVL.

This chain connects TRBV6-1 to TRBJ1-2, with D possibly being TRBD1 (5 bases). V was pared by 2 bases and J by 8 bases, with 18 bases between. The CDR3 contains 15 residues. Per germline, CDR1 MNHNS and CDR2 SASEGT. This CDR3 reads CASSEMGTGLLGYTF. CDR3 nucleotide sequence: TGTGCCAGCAGTGAAATGGGAACAGGCCTCCTCGGCTACACCTTC.

The rearrangement joins TRBV5-8 to TRBJ2-5; D is uncertain. The CDR3 is made up of 12 amino acids. Germline V lookup: CDR1 SGHTS, CDR2 YDEGEE. Deletions cut 4 bases from V and 5 bases from J, with 9 bases between. As DNA, the CDR3 is TGTGCCAGCAGCCCGACTCGGGAGACCCAGTACTTC. It yields the protein CASSPTRETQYF.

This clone has only one observation. This sequence joins TRBV30 and TRBJ1-4; D perhaps matches TRBD1 (5 bases). Per the germline V gene, CDR1 is GTSNPN and CDR2 is SVGIG (reference sequence). This CDR3 contains 13 residues. V lost 3 bases, J lost 3 bases, and 8 bases lay in between. CDR3 coding DNA: TGTGCCTGGAGAGGGGATGCTAATGAAAAACTGTTTTTT. Translating it yields CAWRGDANEKLFF.

The rearrangement joins TRBV24-1 to TRBJ1-4; weak D call: TRBD1 (5 bases). The CDR3 spans 14 residues. Trimming cost V 3 bases and J 7 bases, with 11 bases left between them. Germline V gives CDR1 KGHDR, CDR2 SFDVKD. DNA for the CDR3: TGTGCCACCAGTGATACAGGAAATTTTGAAAAACTGTTTTTT. Protein product: CATSDTGNFEKLFF.

This rearrangement joins TRBV4-1 to TRBJ2-4, with 8 positions matching TRBD2. The germline gives CDR1 MGHRA, CDR2 YSYEKL. The CDR3 contains 17 residues. V lost 1 base, J lost 9 bases, and 14 bases stayed unmatched. CDR3 bases: TGCGCCAGCAGCCAAGCGGGTGGCGGGGGGACTTTTACCATTCAGTACTTC. It yields the protein CASSQAGGGGTFTIQYF.